This T cell receptor (beta chain) was recorded in a study of graft-versus-host responses after intestinal transplantation. The overall study: Tacrolimus plus steroids were given to all recipients for 2 to 4 years, preceded by anti-thymocyte globulin induction. Whole-study results and caveats: Early post-transplant HvG declines were associated with peak circulating GvH clone levels.

Graft tissue processing released intraepithelial and lamina propria lymphocytes. Assay: immunoSEQ multiplex PCR; the TCRdb copy retains only in-frame clones and omits some. The sample carries approximately 17,000 clones, around 82% recorded once. V lost 3 bases and J lost 7; bases outside the gene matches: 4. The V gene's germline CDR1 is GTSNPN and CDR2 SVGIG (reference sequence). The CDR3 contains 13 residues. Comments on this clone: Its antigen is unidentified.

V gene TRBV30 combines with J gene TRBJ2-2; TRBD2 matches at 8 bases. This TCR was recovered from a human patient who received an intestinal transplant, so some T cells may come from the graft donor. Specimen: ileum tissue, collected 17 days after transplant. CDR3 DNA: TGTGCCTGGAGGTTCGGGGGGGACGGGGAGCTGTTTTTT. Residues: CAWRFGGDGELFF.